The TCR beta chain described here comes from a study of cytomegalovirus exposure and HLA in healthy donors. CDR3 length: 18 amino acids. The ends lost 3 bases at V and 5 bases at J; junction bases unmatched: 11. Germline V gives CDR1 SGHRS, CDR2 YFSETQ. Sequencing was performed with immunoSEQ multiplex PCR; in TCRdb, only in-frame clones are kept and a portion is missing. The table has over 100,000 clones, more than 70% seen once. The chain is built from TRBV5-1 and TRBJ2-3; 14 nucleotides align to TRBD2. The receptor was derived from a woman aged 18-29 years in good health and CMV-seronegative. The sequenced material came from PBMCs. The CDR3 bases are TGCGCCAGCAGCTCCTCTCCGGGACTAGCGGGAGTAGGAGATACGCAGTATTTT. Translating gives CASSSSPGLAGVGDTQYF. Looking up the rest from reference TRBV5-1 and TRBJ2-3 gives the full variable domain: KAGVTQTPRYLIKTRGQQVTLSCSPISGHRSVSWYQQTPGQGLQFLFEYFSETQRNKGNFPGRFSGRQFSNSRSEMNVSTLELGDSALYLCASSSSPGLAGVGDTQYFGPGTRLTVL.